The 18 T cell receptor beta chains presented below share a single source sample, sequenced in a study of T cell responses to AZD1222 COVID-19 vaccine. Here immunoSEQ multiplex PCR was the method, and the copy in TCRdb shows in-frame clones only, minus some. Altogether over 100,000 clones are present, 88% being singletons, with the ten largest covering around 13%. The source was peripheral blood, collected on day 0 of MenACWY control vaccination. Receptors were obtained from an adult in good health.

This clone occurred once. The genes are TRBV15 and TRBJ2-7; no reliable D call. CDR3 length: 13 amino acids. Germline CDR1 is LNHNV and CDR2 is YYDKDF (reference sequence). Deletions cut 3 bases from V and 2 bases from J, with 8 bases between. Here the CDR3 DNA reads TGTGCCACCAGCAGGGCTTCGACCTACGAGCAGTACTTC. The encoded protein is CATSRASTYEQYF.

The V and J genes are TRBV27 and TRBJ1-1; D uncertain. The CDR3 is 13 residues long. Germline-derived CDR1 and CDR2 are MNHEY and SMNVEV (reference sequence). Trimming took off 0 bases at V and 3 bases at J, with 5 bases between the two ends. The chain's CDR3 is CASSLSRYTEAFF. Here the CDR3 DNA reads TGTGCCAGCAGTTTATCGAGGTACACTGAAGCTTTCTTT.

The J gene is TRBJ1-1, the V gene TRBV5-1, with D perhaps TRBD1 (5 bases). The V end lost 1 base, the J end lost 1 base, and 11 bases lay between the germline ends. The CDR3 covers 15 residues. Germline V lookup: CDR1 SGHRS, CDR2 YFSETQ. CDR3 bases: TGCGCCAGCAGCTTGAGCGGCAGGGAGAACACTGAAGCTTTCTTT. This encodes CASSLSGRENTEAFF.

A single count supports this clone. This chain uses TRBV3-1 (or the pseudogene TRBV3-2) with TRBJ2-1; possibly TRBD2 for D (5 bases). The CDR3 is 14 amino acids. Germline V gene lookup returns CDR1 LGHDT and CDR2 YNNKEL (reference sequence). Trimming removed 1 base from V and 7 bases from J, with 11 bases in between. The CDR3 loop is CASSQVRTYNEQFF. The CDR3 nucleotides are TGTGCCAGCAGCCAAGTTCGGACTTATAATGAGCAGTTCTTC.

In the case of this clone: The conserved phenylalanine or tryptophan is not found at the CDR3 terminus, so this likely reflects a read error. The DNA is left out, because the CDR3 cannot be placed on it with certainty; the CDR3 is given as TCRdb lists it. V and J are TRBV7-9 and TRBJ1-2; TRBD1, the table's D call, was not compared with the DNA. Including both end residues, the CDR3 is 11 amino acids long. CDR1 is SEHNR and CDR2 is FQNEAQ in the germline V gene (reference sequence). The CDR3 is CASSLEGALYV.

V gene TRBV9 combines with J gene TRBJ2-2; the match to TRBD1 covers 8 bases. Germline V gene data show CDR1 as SGDLS and CDR2 as YYNGEE. The CDR3 sequence is 13 residues long. V shed 7 bases and J 1 base; nucleotides not matched to a gene: 0. The CDR3 here is CASGTGNTGELFF. The CDR3 nucleotides are TGTGCCAGCGGGACAGGGAACACCGGGGAGCTGTTTTTT.

The chain joins TRBV7-9 to TRBJ1-3, with D hard to call. The ends were cut back, 6 bases at V and 1 base at J, with 7 bases in the middle. Germline CDR1 and CDR2: SEHNR and FQNEAQ (reference sequence). This CDR3 spans 13 amino acids. The CDR3 sequence is CASSWTSGNTIYF. The CDR3 DNA sequence: TGTGCCAGCAGTTGGACGTCTGGAAACACCATATATTTT.

The V call is TRBV29-1, the J call TRBJ2-3; 7 nucleotides align to TRBD2. CDR3 length equals 12 residues. In germline, CDR1 is SQVTM, CDR2 ANQGSEA. The CDR3 sequence: CATGGSTDTQYF. In DNA, the CDR3 is TGCGCCACGGGGGGTAGCACAGATACGCAGTATTTT.

The chain joins TRBV7-3 to TRBJ2-1, with TRBD2 matching over 15 bases. Germline V gene sequence: CDR1 SGHTA, CDR2 FQGTGA. The CDR3 sequence is 17 residues long. The J segment lost 6 bases and the V segment lost 5 bases, leaving 8 bases of the junction unmatched. CDR3 loop: CASSTGTSGGRSNEQFF. The DNA of the CDR3 is TGTGCCAGCAGCACCGGGACTAGCGGGGGGAGAAGCAATGAGCAGTTCTTC. The full variable domain, with the rest looked up from reference TRBV7-3 and TRBJ2-1, is GAGVSQTPSNKVTEKGKYVELRCDPISGHTALYWYRQSLGQGPEFLIYFQGTGAADDSGLPNDRFFAVRPEGSVSTLKIQRTERGDSAVYLCASSTGTSGGRSNEQFFGPGTRLTVL.

Only a few counts were recorded for this clone. The chain uses TRBV7-2 and TRBJ2-4, with TRBD1 as a possible D gene (6 bases). The V end lost 7 bases, the J end lost 3 bases, and 19 bases lay between the germline ends. The CDR3 is made up of 16 amino acids. Germline V gives CDR1 SGHTA, CDR2 FQGNSA. The CDR3 here is CASTPTGSGGKNIQYF. The CDR3 DNA reads as TGTGCCAGCACCCCAACAGGGAGTGGTGGCAAAAACATTCAGTACTTC.

The gene calls are TRBV18 and TRBJ1-3, with no clear D. The germline V gene has CDR1 KGHSH and CDR2 LQKENI. The CDR3 length is 15 residues. Trimming removed 3 bases from V and 0 bases from J, with 9 bases in between. The CDR3 loop reads CASSPRSLSGNTIYF. CDR3 DNA: TGTGCCAGCTCACCCAGGAGCCTCTCTGGAAACACCATATATTTT.

Turning to this clone: The junction does not match germline at one end; this may be a read error. This chain uses TRBV6-4 with TRBJ1-3, with D unclear. The germline CDR1 and CDR2 sequences are MRHNA and SNTAGT. The length of the CDR3 is 12 residues. CDR3 in amino acids: CASRDSGNTIYF. The CDR3, as DNA: TGTGCCAGCAGGGACTCTGGAAACACCATATATTTT.

This clone has only one observation. The rearrangement uses TRBV5-4 and TRBJ2-5; 7 bases fit TRBD2. The germline V gene has CDR1 SGHNT and CDR2 YYREEE (reference sequence). J lost 0 bases, V lost 3 bases, and 5 bases had no gene match. The CDR3 totals 15 residues. The CDR3: CASSSGGGNQETQYF. The CDR3 DNA is TGTGCCAGCAGCTCGGGCGGGGGTAACCAAGAGACCCAGTACTTC.

CDR3 nucleotide sequence: TGTGCCAGCAGTCCGGACAGGAGCTATGGCTACACCTTC. Its protein is CASSPDRSYGYTF. V and J are TRBV2 and TRBJ1-2, with 7 bases lining up with TRBD1. After removal of 5 bases from V and 4 bases from J, the junction contained 4 bases not matched to a gene. The CDR3 has 13 residues. Germline CDR1 reads SNHLY; CDR2 reads FYNNEI. Looking up the rest from reference TRBV2 and TRBJ1-2 gives the full variable domain: EPEVTQTPSHQVTQMGQEVILRCVPISNHLYFYWYRQILGQKVEFLVSFYNNEISEKSEIFDDQFSVERPDGSNFTLKIRSTKLEDSAMYFCASSPDRSYGYTFGSGTRLTVV.

This clone was detected only once. The rearrangement uses TRBV7-2 and TRBJ1-1; D uncertain. With 5 bases removed from V and 4 bases from J, the gap between germline ends came to 11 bases. Germline V lookup: CDR1 SGHTA, CDR2 FQGNSA. The CDR3 is 13 residues long. CDR3 DNA: TGTGCCAGCAGCCGGAGTAGGGTCACTGAAGCTTTCTTT. This encodes CASSRSRVTEAFF.

In this sample, this clone turned up once. This sequence joins TRBV2 and TRBJ1-5, with D possibly TRBD1 on 5 matching bases. V was shortened by 2 bases and J by 7 bases, with 15 bases between the two germline ends. CDR3 length equals 15 residues. Germline CDR1 and CDR2: SNHLY and FYNNEI. The CDR3 sequence: CASSEWLRGAQPQHF. The CDR3 DNA is TGTGCCAGCAGTGAATGGTTGAGGGGAGCACAGCCCCAGCATTTT.

This chain links TRBV30 with TRBJ2-1; D gene unclear. Germline V gene lookup returns CDR1 GTSNPN and CDR2 SVGIG (reference sequence). The V end lost 5 bases, the J end lost 6 bases, and 11 bases lay between the germline ends. The CDR3 sequence is 12 residues long. CDR3 nucleotide sequence: TGTGCCTGGGATACAACGAGCAATGAGCAGTTCTTC. Translating it yields CAWDTTSNEQFF.

The chain uses TRBV30 and TRBJ2-7, with TRBD1 as a possible D gene (5 bases). The CDR3 sequence is 13 residues long. CDR1 is GTSNPN, CDR2 SVGIG, per germline (reference sequence). Trimming shortened V by 2 bases and J by 2 bases, and 10 bases separated the two germline ends. CDR3 DNA sequence: TGTGCCTGGAGTCTCAGGACACCCTACGAGCAGTACTTC. This translates into CAWSLRTPYEQYF.